The sequence of this TCR beta chain was determined in a study of blood T cells in healthy people across ages. General study findings and limits: Naive CD4+ cell counts and diversity both ran higher in long-lived than in aged donors. Not knowing donor CMV status may have confounded expanded clonotype changes.

A second PCR of 7 to 11 cycles used a sample-barcoded 5' primer and a J-beta primer mix. Each cDNA molecule received a tag from a template-switch adaptor that had 12 random nucleotides. TCRdb analysed the 5' RACE reads with MiXCR anew, one entry per CDR3 protein. Of about 800,000 distinct CDR3 sequences in the sample, 55% to 70% were seen once. On this clonotype: Its antigen is not known.

This CDR3 is built from 16 residues. Trimming left V 6 bases short and J 0 bases short, with 15 bases between. No fewer than 6 million PBMCs went into each sample. The V call is TRBV12-3 or TRBV12-4, the J call TRBJ2-1; D is uncertain. The receptor was isolated from a young man in good health. Sequenced sample: blood. The CDR3 sequence: CASRSAGPSSYNEQFF. CDR3 nucleotide sequence: TGTGCCAGCAGGTCCGCTGGCCCCAGCTCCTACAATGAGCAGTTCTTC.